Below are 24 T cell receptor beta chains sequenced from a single sample in a study of blood T cell repertoires in COVID-19. The assay was immunoSEQ multiplex PCR, and TCRdb's table has in-frame clones only and misses some. The table lists around 100,000 clones, 70% to 85% of them singletons. The sequencing sample was made of peripheral blood. The receptors originated from a man between 65 and 80 years old with active or convalescent COVID-19.

The V gene is TRBV19, the J gene TRBJ2-1; no definite D call. The ends were cut back, 3 bases at V and 3 bases at J, with 9 bases in the middle. The CDR3 consists of 14 residues. Germline assignment: CDR1 LNHDA and CDR2 SQIVND (reference sequence). CDR3 residues: CASSIVQNYNEQFF. The CDR3 bases are TGTGCCAGTAGTATTGTACAGAACTACAATGAGCAGTTCTTC.

This rearrangement joins TRBV5-1 to TRBJ2-1; D is perhaps TRBD2 (5 bases). The germline gives CDR1 SGHRS, CDR2 YFSETQ. The CDR3 spans 17 residues. V shed 3 bases and J shed 1 base, with 17 bases lying between them. The CDR3 coding sequence is TGCGCCAGCAGCTCACAAATAGCGAGTCAATCCTACAATGAGCAGTTCTTC. Translated: CASSSQIASQSYNEQFF.

The chain employs TRBV5-1 and TRBJ1-5, with D uncertain. Germline CDR1 and CDR2: SGHRS and YFSETQ. The CDR3 is 16 amino acids. Trimming took 1 base from V and 1 from J, leaving 12 bases between them. In nucleotides, the CDR3 is TGCGCCAGCAGCTTGCAACCTACTAGCAGCAATCAGCCCCAGCATTTT. It specifies CASSLQPTSSNQPQHF.

V gene TRBV30 combines with J gene TRBJ2-7, with D possibly matching TRBD1 (5 bases). The germline V and J ends were trimmed by 4 bases and 6 bases, with 10 bases remaining between them. This CDR3 contains 11 residues. Germline V gene lookup returns CDR1 GTSNPN and CDR2 SVGIG (reference sequence). CDR3 DNA: TGTGCCTGGACTACCAGGGTCGAGCAGTACTTC. Translated, it gives CAWTTRVEQYF.

The chain combines TRBV6-5 with TRBJ1-1, with D perhaps matching TRBD1 (5 bases). The V gene lost 0 bases and the J gene lost 10 bases, with 15 bases spanning the gap. The germline V gene encodes CDR1 MNHEY and CDR2 SVGAGI. The CDR3 loop spans 14 amino acids. The CDR3, as DNA: TGTGCCAGCAGTTACTCCGAGCAGGACACAAGAGCTTTCTTT. Protein: CASSYSEQDTRAFF.

The CDR3: CASRSDRGYYNEQFF. The CDR3 bases are TGTGCCAGCAGAAGCGACAGGGGCTACTACAATGAGCAGTTCTTC. V is TRBV3-1 (or the pseudogene TRBV3-2) and J is TRBJ2-1; 8 bases agree with TRBD1. This CDR3 has 15 residues. The V gene's germline CDR1 is LGHDT and CDR2 YNNKEL (reference sequence). V lost 6 bases, J lost 3 bases, and 7 bases stayed unmatched.

This sequence joins TRBV28 and TRBJ1-1; a possible D gene is TRBD1 (6 bases). This CDR3 has 15 amino acids. Germline CDR1 and CDR2: MDHEN and SYDVKM. V lost 5 bases, J lost 1 base, and 14 bases lay in between. The DNA for the CDR3 is TGTGCCAGCAGTATCCACCCGGGACAGAACACTGAAGCTTTCTTT. It codes for CASSIHPGQNTEAFF.

Of note for this clone: Compared with germline, one end of the junction differs, possibly owing to a read error. The chain is built from TRBV11-3 and TRBJ2-6; maybe TRBD1 (5 bases). Per germline, CDR1 SGHNT and CDR2 YENEEA. This CDR3 is built from 13 residues. The CDR3 DNA reads as TGTGCCAGCAGCGGTGATGGGGCCAACGTCCTGATTTTC. Amino acids: CASSGDGANVLIF.

The chain has TRBV7-9 and TRBJ1-5; 7 positions agree with TRBD1. Trimming cost V 6 bases and J 2 bases; bases outside gene matches: 13. The CDR3 consists of 17 residues. The germline V gene has CDR1 SEHNR and CDR2 FQNEAQ (reference sequence). The chain's CDR3 is CASSSSIGGAGNQPQHF. For the CDR3, the DNA is TGTGCCAGCAGTTCCTCTATAGGGGGCGCGGGCAATCAGCCCCAGCATTTT.

The chain uses TRBV25-1 and TRBJ2-2; perhaps TRBD1 as D (5 bases). The CDR3 covers 15 residues. Between the trimmed V and J ends, which lost 1 base and 6 bases, there was a span of 12 bases. Germline V lookup: CDR1 MGHDK, CDR2 SYGVNS. The CDR3 DNA is TGTGCCAGCAGTGAATTGAAGGGGTGGGCCGGGGAGCTGTTTTTT. It translates to CASSELKGWAGELFF.

V gene TRBV5-8 combines with J gene TRBJ1-1, with D maybe TRBD1 (6 bases). CDR1 is SGHTS and CDR2 is YDEGEE in the germline V gene. The CDR3 is made up of 15 amino acids. V was trimmed by 3 bases and J by 0 bases, leaving 12 bases between them. The CDR3 region is CASSYGTLMNTEAFF. CDR3 in DNA: TGTGCCAGCAGCTACGGGACATTAATGAACACTGAAGCTTTCTTT.

The chain joins TRBV9 to TRBJ2-2; TRBD1 agrees at 7 bases. Germline assignment: CDR1 SGDLS and CDR2 YYNGEE. This CDR3 is built from 16 residues. V lost 0 bases, J lost 4 bases, and 6 bases stayed unmatched. DNA for the CDR3: TGTGCCAGCAGCGTAGTAGTCGCAGGGGGCACCGGGGAGCTGTTTTTT. Protein product: CASSVVVAGGTGELFF.

This clone has a handful of counts. The chain couples TRBV2 to TRBJ1-2; 8 nucleotides align to TRBD1. The CDR3 has 14 amino acids. Trimming cost V 8 bases and J 7 bases; bases outside gene matches: 12. Germline V gene lookup returns CDR1 SNHLY and CDR2 FYNNEI. The CDR3 protein is CASPVAGQGTGYTF. Here the CDR3 DNA reads TGTGCCAGCCCTGTTGCCGGACAGGGAACTGGCTACACCTTC.

The chain links TRBV20-1 to TRBJ2-4; tentative D call: TRBD1 (5 bases). Germline V lookup: CDR1 DFQATT, CDR2 SNEGSKA (reference sequence). The CDR3 covers 12 residues. Trimming cost V 3 bases and J 8 bases, with 11 bases left between them. This chain's CDR3 is CSASPVGDIQYF. The CDR3 DNA reads TGCAGTGCTAGTCCAGTAGGGGACATTCAGTACTTC.

This clone was recorded only once. The J gene is TRBJ1-2, the V gene TRBV6-5, with 10 positions matching TRBD1. This CDR3 region has 12 residues. V gave up 7 bases and J gave up 8 bases; unmatched junction bases: 4. Per germline, CDR1 MNHEY and CDR2 SVGAGI. The CDR3 sequence: CASIPTGGGYTF. The CDR3, as DNA: TGTGCCAGCATACCGACAGGGGGCGGCTACACCTTC.

This clone was counted ten times or more. The chain combines TRBV5-4 with TRBJ2-7, with D maybe TRBD1 (6 bases). The germline gives CDR1 SGHNT, CDR2 YYREEE (reference sequence). The V gene lost 1 base and the J gene lost 4 bases, with 18 bases spanning the gap. CDR3 length: 16 residues. CDR3: CASSLYLGQDSYEQYF. In nucleotides, the CDR3 is TGTGCCAGCAGCTTGTATCTGGGTCAGGACAGTTACGAGCAGTACTTC.

The chain recombines TRBV5-1 with TRBJ1-3; no clear D gene. V was clipped by 0 bases and J by 1 base, with 8 bases between them. The CDR3 length is 15 residues. CDR1 and CDR2 (germline): SGHRS, YFSETQ. In DNA, the CDR3 is TGCGCCAGCAGCTTGGCCGGTTCATCTGGAAACACCATATATTTT. Encoded protein: CASSLAGSSGNTIYF.

CDR3 DNA: TGTGCCAGCAGCCGCTCTGGAGCGGGAGTAGGGTACGAGCAGTACTTC. It is translated as CASSRSGAGVGYEQYF. V and J are TRBV3-1 (or the pseudogene TRBV3-2) and TRBJ2-7, with 8 bases that match TRBD2. There are 16 residues in the CDR3. Losses at the gene ends were 4 bases for V and 4 bases for J; bases not matched to a gene: 12. Germline V gene data show CDR1 as LGHDT and CDR2 as YNNKEL (reference sequence).

The CDR3 nucleotides read TGTGCCAGCAGTTCCCAGGGGTTCGGTCAGCCCCAGCATTTT. Translating it yields CASSSQGFGQPQHF. The chain carries TRBV6-6 and TRBJ1-5; D is possibly TRBD1 (6 bases). V was pared by 4 bases and J by 6 bases, with 13 bases between. Germline values: CDR1 MNHNY, CDR2 SVGAGI (reference sequence). CDR3 length: 14 amino acids.

CDR3 sequence: CASSQGRGGMAQYF. The CDR3 DNA sequence: TGCGCCAGCAGCCAGGGGAGAGGCGGTATGGCCCAGTACTTC. V and J are TRBV4-1 and TRBJ2-5, with D possibly TRBD2 on 5 matching bases. The germline CDR1 and CDR2 sequences are MGHRA and YSYEKL. CDR3 size: 14 residues. V lost 3 bases and J lost 9, with 17 bases in between.

This clone was found once. The CDR3: CASSWGQANGYTF. The CDR3 DNA sequence: TGTGCCAGCAGTTGGGGACAGGCGAATGGCTACACCTTC. V gene TRBV28 combines with J gene TRBJ1-2; TRBD1 agrees at 8 bases. Germline V CDR1 and CDR2: MDHEN, SYDVKM. V shed 4 bases and J 6 bases; nucleotides not matched to a gene: 4. The CDR3 has 13 residues.

This chain connects TRBV4-1 to TRBJ1-2; D possibly corresponds to TRBD1 (5 bases). The CDR3 consists of 15 residues. V dropped 0 bases and J dropped 1 base, with 9 bases sitting between them. Germline V gene sequence: CDR1 MGHRA, CDR2 YSYEKL. In nucleotides, the CDR3 is TGCGCCAGCAGCCAAGATCCCCAGGGTAACTATGGCTACACCTTC. Protein: CASSQDPQGNYGYTF.

The chain uses TRBV14 and TRBJ1-6, with TRBD1 as a possible D gene (5 bases). With 3 bases removed from V and 8 bases from J, the gap between germline ends came to 17 bases. The CDR3 loop spans 16 amino acids. Germline loops: CDR1 SGHDN, CDR2 FVKESK. The chain's CDR3 is CASSHGGAGGDSPLHF. Here the CDR3 DNA reads TGTGCCAGCAGCCACGGAGGGGCAGGAGGTGATTCACCCCTCCACTTT.

The chain uses TRBV7-2 and TRBJ1-4; D call uncertain. Germline CDR1 SGHTA, CDR2 FQGNSA. The CDR3 has 14 residues. V lost 2 bases and J 4 bases, leaving 8 bases between the germline ends. CDR3 DNA: TGTGCCAGCAGCTTACACAGTCTTAATGAAAAACTGTTTTTT. It yields the protein CASSLHSLNEKLFF. Variable domain in full (rest from reference TRBV7-2 and TRBJ1-4): GAGVSQSPSNKVTEKGKDVELRCDPISGHTALYWYRQSLGQGLEFLIYFQGNSAPDKSGLPSDRFSAERTGGSVSTLTIQRTQQEDSAVYLCASSLHSLNEKLFFGSGTQLSVL.